Included here is one T cell receptor (beta chain) sequence, with context. Generated by immunoSEQ multiplex PCR, the TCRdb table keeps only in-frame clones and is missing some. This sample has about 380,000 clones, with 88% found just once. The CDR3 is 17 residues long. Losses at the gene ends were 2 bases for V and 0 bases for J; bases not matched to a gene: 8. Germline values: CDR1 MNHEY, CDR2 SVGEGT. The source of the sample is a study of blood T cell repertoires in COVID-19. Background on the study: Acute and convalescent COVID-19 samples came from the United States, Italy and Spain. PBMCs, B-cell-depleted T cells, or T cells were the source of the cDNA or gDNA that made up the material.

In assigning cohorts, the study relied on participant-reported clinical history. Sequenced: PBMCs or T cells enriched from blood (not recorded which). V and J are TRBV6-2 or TRBV6-3 and TRBJ2-7, with 9 bases lining up with TRBD1. The sequence was obtained from a woman aged 18-35 years who had recovered from COVID-19. CDR3 sequence (DNA): TGTGCCAGCAGTTACCCCTCGGACAGGGGTCCCTCCTACGAGCAGTACTTC. Translating it yields CASSYPSDRGPSYEQYF.